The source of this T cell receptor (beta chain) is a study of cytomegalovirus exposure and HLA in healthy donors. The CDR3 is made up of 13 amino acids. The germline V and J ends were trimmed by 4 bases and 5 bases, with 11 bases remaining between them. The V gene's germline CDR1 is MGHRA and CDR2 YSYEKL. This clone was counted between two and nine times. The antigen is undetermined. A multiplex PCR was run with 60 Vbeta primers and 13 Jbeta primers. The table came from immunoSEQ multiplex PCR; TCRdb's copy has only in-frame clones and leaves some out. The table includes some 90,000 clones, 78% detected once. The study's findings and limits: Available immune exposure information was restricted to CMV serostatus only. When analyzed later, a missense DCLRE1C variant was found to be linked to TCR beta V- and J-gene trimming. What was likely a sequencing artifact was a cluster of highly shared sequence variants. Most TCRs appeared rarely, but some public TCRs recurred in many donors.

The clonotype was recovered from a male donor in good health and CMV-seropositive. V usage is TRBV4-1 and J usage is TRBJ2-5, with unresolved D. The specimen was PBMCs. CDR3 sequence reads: CASSPLERETQYF. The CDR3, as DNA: TGCGCCAGCAGCCCCCTCGAGAGGGAGACCCAGTACTTC.